This T cell receptor beta chain comes out of a study of tumor-infiltrating lymphocytes in primary liver carcinoma. Background on the study: Men and women, 30 to 69 years of age, made up the patients.

On this clonotype: Its antigen is unknown. Its ends do not fully match the called genes, so a read error is possible.

General observations from the study: Tumor top-250-clone fraction significantly exceeded that of blood (p = 0.039).

With a constant-region primer, TCR beta cDNA was made from 450 to 650 ng of total RNA. Library construction for TCR beta comprised three nested multiplex PCR rounds performed with slightly modified ARM-PCR. TRBV1-TRBV30 forward primers and a C-beta reverse primer were used in the first two PCR rounds, which each ran for about 9 cycles. MiXCR was run by TCRdb on the multiplex PCR reads, yielding one entry per CDR3 protein. This sample yields 95,000 to 100,000 distinct CDR3 sequences, of which around 71% are seen a single time; 9% to 15% belongs to the top ten. The CDR3 totals 14 residues. The V gene's germline CDR1 is MNHNS and CDR2 SASEGT. Bulk tissue was left unsorted, and RNA and DNA were co-extracted from approximately 20-30 mg of it.

The TCR comes from a woman aged 60-75 years with primary liver carcinoma and hepatitis B virus infection. The chain is built from TRBV6-1 and TRBJ1-1; TRBD1 matches 9 bases. The sequenced sample was liver tumor tissue from sampling region 2. As to subset: tumor region T2, inferior pole. The CDR3: CVSRRDRDNTEAFF. DNA for the CDR3: TGTGTCAGCAGGCGGGACAGGGATAACACTGAAGCTTTCTTC.